This T cell receptor (beta chain) was captured in a study of a mutant IDH1 vaccine in newly diagnosed glioma. Background on the study: Eight vaccine injections were given to patients in weeks 1, 3, 5, 7, 11, 15, 19 and 23.

Germline loops: CDR1 MGHRA, CDR2 YSYEKL. The CDR3 contains 15 residues. With 1 base removed from V and 8 bases from J, the gap between germline ends came to 12 bases. Time point indicated: week 11, during vaccination. Vaccination comprised doses that each held 300 ug of mutant IDH1 20-mer peptide, plus topical imiquimod. Clones were read by immunoSEQ multiplex PCR, and TCRdb kept only the in-frame ones, dropping some. The table shows tens of thousands of clones, with roughly 89% occurring only once. About this clone itself: No antigen is known for it.

The receptor comes from a woman in her forties with glioma. The sequences come from PBMCs, collected from a glioma patient whose treatment included an IDH1 peptide vaccine. The chain couples TRBV4-1 to TRBJ1-6; D remains unclear. This chain's CDR3 is CASSQGDLPHSPLHF. As DNA, the CDR3 is TGCGCCAGCAGCCAAGGCGACCTCCCCCATTCACCCCTCCACTTT.